These 9 T cell receptor beta chains originate from one sample sequenced in a study of beta chain features in type 1 diabetes. For these TCRs, the target antigens are not known. TCRB transcripts that were expressed got sequenced, as all of the isolated RNA had been reverse transcribed. Assay used: immunoSEQ multiplex PCR; TCRdb lists only in-frame clones, some missing. In the table there are a few hundred thousand clones, over 8.5% of which are singletons. Study outcomes and limitations: Shorter TCRB CDR3s, moderately but significantly so, were found in Type 1 diabetes patients in all four CD4+ subsets.

The sample consisted of central memory CD4+ T cells from blood. The receptors were gathered from a man aged 25 to 40 with type 1 diabetes.

This clone has at least ten counts. The J gene is TRBJ2-1, the V gene TRBV19, with 13 bases identical to TRBD2. The junction had 4 bases not matched to a gene; V was cut back by 1 base and J by 7 bases. The length of the CDR3 is 16 residues. CDR1 LNHDA and CDR2 SQIVND come from the germline V gene (reference sequence). The CDR3 protein is CASSIAGLAGRNEQFF. CDR3 in DNA: TGTGCCAGTAGTATAGCGGGACTAGCGGGAAGGAATGAGCAGTTCTTC.

V is TRBV5-1 and J is TRBJ2-1; D is uncertain. V lost 2 bases to trimming and J lost 0 bases, with 9 bases between them. Per germline, CDR1 SGHRS and CDR2 YFSETQ. This CDR3 contains 15 residues. The CDR3 protein is CASSFDIFSYNEQFF. CDR3 in DNA: TGCGCCAGCAGCTTCGACATATTCTCCTACAATGAGCAGTTCTTC.

V usage is TRBV2 and J usage is TRBJ1-2; D is unresolved. This CDR3 is 13 amino acids long. V lost 6 bases, J lost 7 bases, and 15 bases lay in between. Germline CDR1 is SNHLY and CDR2 is FYNNEI. The CDR3 protein is CASRSRPPSGYTF. In DNA form, the CDR3 reads TGTGCCAGCAGGTCGCGCCCGCCATCTGGCTACACCTTC.

V is TRBV6-5 and J is TRBJ2-1; possible D gene TRBD1, 5 bases. V was shortened by 0 bases and J by 13 bases, with 16 bases between the two germline ends. Germline CDR1 reads MNHEY; CDR2 reads SVGAGI. The CDR3 contains 14 residues. The CDR3 DNA sequence: TGTGCCAGCAGTTACTCCAGGACAATAGGCCCCCAGTTCTTC. It encodes CASSYSRTIGPQFF.

This clone turned up a few times. This rearrangement joins TRBV13 to TRBJ1-3, with D possibly TRBD1 on 5 matching bases. The V end lost 4 bases, the J end lost 3 bases, and 10 bases lay between the germline ends. Germline assignment: CDR1 PRHDT and CDR2 FYEKMQ (reference sequence). The CDR3 contains 14 residues. CDR3 sequence: CASSSQRGGNTIYF. The CDR3 DNA reads TGTGCCAGCAGCTCCCAAAGGGGTGGAAACACCATATATTTT.

On this clone: At one end the junction does not follow the germline gene, possibly because of a read error. The gene calls are TRBV5-1 and TRBJ2-2; possible D gene TRBD1, 6 bases. The CDR3 contains 15 residues. Germline assignment: CDR1 SGHRS and CDR2 YFSETQ. The CDR3 reads CASISGTPFTGKLFF. The CDR3 DNA follows: TGCGCCAGCATTTCCGGGACACCCTTCACCGGGAAGCTGTTTTTT.

The V gene is TRBV27, the J gene TRBJ2-7; maybe TRBD2 (5 bases). Per germline, CDR1 MNHEY and CDR2 SMNVEV (reference sequence). Trimming shortened V by 2 bases and J by 2 bases, and 10 bases separated the two germline ends. The CDR3 length is 14 residues. CDR3 nucleotides: TGTGCCAGCAGTTTACTGGACGGGGCCTACGAGCAGTACTTC. This sequence encodes CASSLLDGAYEQYF.

This clone was detected a few times. The chain has TRBV5-1 and TRBJ1-1; D not certain. The CDR3 consists of 13 residues. V shed 3 bases and J shed 1 base, with 7 bases lying between them. Germline CDR1 SGHRS, CDR2 YFSETQ. The CDR3 sequence: CASSSPRNTEAFF. For the CDR3, the DNA is TGCGCCAGCAGCTCCCCCAGGAACACTGAAGCTTTCTTT.

J is TRBJ1-1 and V is TRBV14; D is ambiguous. Germline V lookup: CDR1 SGHDN, CDR2 FVKESK. V was cut by 1 base and J by 1 base, with 4 bases left in between. The CDR3 totals 13 residues. CDR3 in DNA: TGTGCCAGCAGCCAAGGAGGGAACACTGAAGCTTTCTTT. It translates to CASSQGGNTEAFF.